The rows below give T cell receptor beta chains drawn from one sample of a study of OX40 agonist ivuxolimab in advanced cancers. Using immunoSEQ multiplex PCR, the repertoire was profiled, and TCRdb retains in-frame clones only, with some absent. The sample has about 76,000 clones, approximately 83% seen once; the top ten hold less than 6%. Sequences were derived from CD4+ or CD8+ T cells sorted from blood, sampled in a trial of the OX40 agonist ivuxolimab. These receptors were collected from an adult with an advanced solid tumor such as melanoma, head and neck, liver or kidney cancer. The CDR3 runs from the conserved cysteine through the conserved F or W. Each record gives: D gene, V gene, J gene, clone size, CDR3 protein, CDR3 DNA. A D gene is named only where the DNA matches it firmly. For some rows the clone size is stated as once, few or many, or as a class when expanded; others skip it.

>NA|TRBV9|TRBJ2-7|NA
CASSPRPGEQYF
TGTGCCAGCAGCCCCCGACCAGGGGAACAGTACTTC
>TRBD1|TRBV10-3|TRBJ2-1|NA
CAITSDRGRKNEQFF
TGTGCCATCACCTCGGACAGGGGGCGTAAAAATGAGCAGTTCTTC
>NA|TRBV15|TRBJ2-5|NA
CATSRGVTQETQYF
TGTGCCACCAGCAGAGGGGTGACCCAAGAGACCCAGTACTTC
>NA|TRBV6-6|TRBJ2-7|NA
CASSYMGTGASYEQYF
TGTGCCAGCAGTTACATGGGGACGGGAGCCTCCTACGAGCAGTACTTC
>NA|TRBV7-9|TRBJ2-7|NA
CASSLLYEQYF
TGTGCCAGCAGCCTCCTATACGAGCAGTACTTC
>NA|TRBV4-3|TRBJ1-1|once
CASSQEVRKNTEAFF
TGCGCCAGCAGCCAAGAGGTACGGAAGAACACTGAAGCTTTCTTT
>NA|TRBV5-1|TRBJ2-3|NA
CASSLGLDTDTQYF
TGCGCCAGCAGCTTGGGACTAGACACAGATACGCAGTATTTT
>NA|TRBV4-3|TRBJ2-1|NA
CASSQDPNEQFF
TGCGCCAGCAGCCAAGACCCCAATGAGCAGTTCTTC
>NA|TRBV27|TRBJ2-7|NA
CASSLGSPAFYEQYF
TGTGCCAGCAGTTTGGGGTCCCCTGCTTTCTACGAGCAGTACTTC
>TRBD1|TRBV27|TRBJ1-2|NA
CASSPTGAIYGYTF
TGTGCCAGCAGTCCGACAGGGGCTATCTATGGCTACACCTTC
>NA|TRBV19|TRBJ2-7|once
CASSITGTNYEQYF
TGTGCCAGTAGTATAACGGGGACAAACTACGAGCAGTACTTC
>TRBD1|TRBV7-3|TRBJ1-1|NA
CASSVTGGGTEAFF
TGTGCCAGCAGCGTGACAGGGGGAGGCACTGAAGCTTTCTTT
>NA|TRBV5-1|TRBJ2-1|NA
CASNDMGYEQFF
TGCGCCAGCAACGATATGGGCTATGAGCAGTTCTTC
>NA|TRBV5-1|TRBJ2-2|NA
CASSPSPQGGSGELFF
TGCGCCAGCAGCCCCTCCCCCCAGGGTGGGTCCGGGGAGCTGTTTTTT
>TRBD2|TRBV28|TRBJ2-3|NA
CASSRLAEGTDTQYF
TGTGCCAGCAGTCGACTAGCGGAGGGCACAGATACGCAGTATTTT
>NA|TRBV7-2|TRBJ2-3|NA
CASSLEGGEDTQYF
TGTGCCAGCAGCTTAGAAGGGGGGGAAGATACGCAGTATTTT